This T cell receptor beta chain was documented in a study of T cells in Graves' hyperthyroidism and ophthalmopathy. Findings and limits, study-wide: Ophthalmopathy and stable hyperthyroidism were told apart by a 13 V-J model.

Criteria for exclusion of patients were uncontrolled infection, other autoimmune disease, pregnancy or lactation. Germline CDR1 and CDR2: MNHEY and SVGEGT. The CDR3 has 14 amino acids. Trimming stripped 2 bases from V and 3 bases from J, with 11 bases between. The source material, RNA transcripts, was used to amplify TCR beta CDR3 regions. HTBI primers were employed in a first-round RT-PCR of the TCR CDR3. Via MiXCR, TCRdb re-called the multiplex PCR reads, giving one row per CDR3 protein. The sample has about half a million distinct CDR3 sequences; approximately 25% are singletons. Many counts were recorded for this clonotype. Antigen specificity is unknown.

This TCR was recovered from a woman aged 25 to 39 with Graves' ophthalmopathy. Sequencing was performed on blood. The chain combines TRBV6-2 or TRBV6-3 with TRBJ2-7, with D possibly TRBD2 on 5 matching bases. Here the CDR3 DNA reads TGTGCCAGCAGTTACGTGGAACTAGTCTACGAGCAGTACTTC. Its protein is CASSYVELVYEQYF.